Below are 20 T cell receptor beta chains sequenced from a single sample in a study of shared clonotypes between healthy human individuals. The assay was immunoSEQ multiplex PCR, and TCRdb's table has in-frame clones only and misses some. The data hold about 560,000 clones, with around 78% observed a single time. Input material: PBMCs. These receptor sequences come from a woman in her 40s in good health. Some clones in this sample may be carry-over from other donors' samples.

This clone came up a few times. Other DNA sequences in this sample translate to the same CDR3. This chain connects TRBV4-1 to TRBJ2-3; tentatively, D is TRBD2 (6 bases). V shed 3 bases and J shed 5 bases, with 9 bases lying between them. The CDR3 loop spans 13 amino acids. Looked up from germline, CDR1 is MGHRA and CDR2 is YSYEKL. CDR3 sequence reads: CASSQGGVDTQYF. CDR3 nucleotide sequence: TGCGCCAGCAGCCAGGGGGGAGTAGATACGCAGTATTTT.

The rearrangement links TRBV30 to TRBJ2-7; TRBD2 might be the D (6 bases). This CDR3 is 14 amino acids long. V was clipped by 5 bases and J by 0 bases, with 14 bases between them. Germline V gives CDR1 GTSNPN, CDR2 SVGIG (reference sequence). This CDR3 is CAWGSGRYSYEQYF. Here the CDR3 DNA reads TGTGCCTGGGGTAGCGGCCGATACTCCTACGAGCAGTACTTC.

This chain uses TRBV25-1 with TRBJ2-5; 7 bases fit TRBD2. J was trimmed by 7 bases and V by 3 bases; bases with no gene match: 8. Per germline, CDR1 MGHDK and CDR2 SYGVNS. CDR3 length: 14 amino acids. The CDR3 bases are TGTGCCAGCAGTGACCCGGGGGGACCCAGGACCCAGTACTTC. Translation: CASSDPGGPRTQYF.

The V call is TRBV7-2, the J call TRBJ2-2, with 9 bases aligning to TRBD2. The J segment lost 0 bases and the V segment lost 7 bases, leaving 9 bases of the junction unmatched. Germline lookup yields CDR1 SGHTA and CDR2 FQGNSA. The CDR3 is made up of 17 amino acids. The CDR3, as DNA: TGTGCCAGCAACCCCCCGGGACTAGCTACGAACACCGGGGAGCTGTTTTTT. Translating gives CASNPPGLATNTGELFF.

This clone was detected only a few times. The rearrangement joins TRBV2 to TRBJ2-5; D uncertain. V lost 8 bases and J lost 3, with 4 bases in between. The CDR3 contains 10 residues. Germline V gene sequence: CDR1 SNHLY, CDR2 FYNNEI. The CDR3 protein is CASVEETQYF. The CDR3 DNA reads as TGTGCCAGCGTTGAAGAGACCCAGTACTTC.

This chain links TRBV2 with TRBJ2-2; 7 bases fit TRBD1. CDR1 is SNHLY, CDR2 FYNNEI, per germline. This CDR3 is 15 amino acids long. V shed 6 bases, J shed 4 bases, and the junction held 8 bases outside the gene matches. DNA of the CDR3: TGTGCCAGCAGACGGGACAGTATTGGCACCGGGGAGCTGTTTTTT. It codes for CASRRDSIGTGELFF.

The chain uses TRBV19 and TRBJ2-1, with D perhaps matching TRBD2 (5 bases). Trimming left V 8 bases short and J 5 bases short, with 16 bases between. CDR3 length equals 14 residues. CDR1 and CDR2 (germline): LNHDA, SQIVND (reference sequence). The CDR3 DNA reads TGTGCCAGTTCCTCACTAGTTACCGACAATGAGCAGTTCTTC. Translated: CASSSLVTDNEQFF.

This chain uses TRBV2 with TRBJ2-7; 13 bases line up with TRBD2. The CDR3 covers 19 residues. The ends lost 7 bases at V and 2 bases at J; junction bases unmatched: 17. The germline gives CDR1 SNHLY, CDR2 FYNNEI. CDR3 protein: CASNIPHSGTSGTTYEQYF. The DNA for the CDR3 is TGTGCCAGCAATATACCACACTCGGGGACTAGCGGGACCACCTACGAGCAGTACTTC.

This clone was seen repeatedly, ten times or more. CDR3 region: CASSLLAGVEQFF. The CDR3 bases are TGTGCCAGCAGTTTACTAGCGGGAGTTGAGCAGTTCTTC. The chain joins TRBV28 to TRBJ2-1; TRBD2 agrees at 10 bases. Losses at the gene ends were 2 bases for V and 9 bases for J; bases not matched to a gene: 1. The CDR3 length is 13 residues. Germline CDR1 MDHEN, CDR2 SYDVKM.

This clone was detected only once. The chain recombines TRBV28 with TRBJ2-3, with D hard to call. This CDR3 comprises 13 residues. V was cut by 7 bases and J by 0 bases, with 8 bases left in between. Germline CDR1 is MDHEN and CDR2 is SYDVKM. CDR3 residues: CASKPGSTDTQYF. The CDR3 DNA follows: TGTGCCAGCAAACCGGGTAGCACAGATACGCAGTATTTT.

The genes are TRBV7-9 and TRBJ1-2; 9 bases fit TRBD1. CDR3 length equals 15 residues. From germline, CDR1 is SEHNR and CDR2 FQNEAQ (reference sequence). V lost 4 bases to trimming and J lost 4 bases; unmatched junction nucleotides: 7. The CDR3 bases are TGTGCCAGCAGCTCCATTGGGACAGGGCTCTATGGCTACACCTTC. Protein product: CASSSIGTGLYGYTF.

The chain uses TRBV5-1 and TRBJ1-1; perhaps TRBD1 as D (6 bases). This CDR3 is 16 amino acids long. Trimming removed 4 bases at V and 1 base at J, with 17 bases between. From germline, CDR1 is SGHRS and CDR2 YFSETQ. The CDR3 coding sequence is TGCGCCAGCAGCCAAAGGGACACCTCAGCGAACACTGAAGCTTTCTTT. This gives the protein CASSQRDTSANTEAFF.

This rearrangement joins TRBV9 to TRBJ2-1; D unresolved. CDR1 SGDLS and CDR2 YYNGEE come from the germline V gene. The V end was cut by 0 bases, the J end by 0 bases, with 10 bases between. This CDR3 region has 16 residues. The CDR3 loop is CASSVEGRSSYNEQFF. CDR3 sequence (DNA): TGTGCCAGCAGCGTAGAGGGCAGGAGCTCCTACAATGAGCAGTTCTTC.

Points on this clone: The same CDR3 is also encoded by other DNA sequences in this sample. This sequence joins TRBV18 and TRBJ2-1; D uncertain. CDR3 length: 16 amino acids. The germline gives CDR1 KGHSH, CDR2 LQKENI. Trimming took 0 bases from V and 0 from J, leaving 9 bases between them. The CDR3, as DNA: TGTGCCAGCTCACCACCCTCCGGACGCTCCTACAATGAGCAGTTCTTC. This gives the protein CASSPPSGRSYNEQFF.

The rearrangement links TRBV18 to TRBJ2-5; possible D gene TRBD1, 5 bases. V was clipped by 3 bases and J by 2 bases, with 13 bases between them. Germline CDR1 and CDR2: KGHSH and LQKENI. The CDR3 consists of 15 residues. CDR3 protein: CASSPATASQETQYF. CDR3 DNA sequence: TGTGCCAGCTCACCCGCGACAGCGTCACAAGAGACCCAGTACTTC.

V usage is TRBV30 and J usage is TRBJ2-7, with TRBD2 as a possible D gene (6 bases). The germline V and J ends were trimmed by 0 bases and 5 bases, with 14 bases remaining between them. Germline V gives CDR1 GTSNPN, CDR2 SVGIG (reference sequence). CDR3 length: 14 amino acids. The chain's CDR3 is CAWSVRRTKNEQYF. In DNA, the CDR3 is TGTGCCTGGAGTGTACGGAGGACTAAAAACGAGCAGTACTTC.

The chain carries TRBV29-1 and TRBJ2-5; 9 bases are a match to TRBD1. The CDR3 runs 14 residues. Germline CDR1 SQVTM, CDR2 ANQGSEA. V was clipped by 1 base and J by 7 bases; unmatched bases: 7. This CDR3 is CSVEGTGAPGTQYF. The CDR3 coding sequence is TGCAGCGTTGAAGGGACAGGGGCCCCGGGGACCCAGTACTTC.

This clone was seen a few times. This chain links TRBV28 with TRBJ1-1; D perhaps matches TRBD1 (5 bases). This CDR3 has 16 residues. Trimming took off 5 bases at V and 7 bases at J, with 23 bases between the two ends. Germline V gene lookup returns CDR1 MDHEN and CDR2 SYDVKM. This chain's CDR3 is CASSPGTYFGEDEAFF. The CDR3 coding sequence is TGTGCCAGCAGTCCGGGGACGTATTTCGGGGAAGATGAAGCTTTCTTT.

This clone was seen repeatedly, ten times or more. CDR3 sequence: CASTSVRASGYTF. As DNA, the CDR3 is TGTGCCAGCACCTCGGTCAGGGCTAGTGGCTACACCTTC. The chain joins TRBV28 to TRBJ1-2, with D possibly being TRBD1 (5 bases). The V and J ends lost 7 bases and 7 bases respectively, with 16 bases between them. CDR3 length: 13 amino acids. Germline assignment: CDR1 MDHEN and CDR2 SYDVKM.

In DNA form, the CDR3 reads TGTGCCAGCAGTGAACAGGGGGGCGGGAGGTGGGGCAATGAGCAGTTCTTC. Residues: CASSEQGGGRWGNEQFF. The genes are TRBV25-1 and TRBJ2-1, with a possible D match to TRBD2 (8 bases). Per the germline V gene, CDR1 is MGHDK and CDR2 is SYGVNS. This CDR3 region has 17 residues. The V end lost 2 bases, the J end lost 6 bases, and 20 bases lay between the germline ends.